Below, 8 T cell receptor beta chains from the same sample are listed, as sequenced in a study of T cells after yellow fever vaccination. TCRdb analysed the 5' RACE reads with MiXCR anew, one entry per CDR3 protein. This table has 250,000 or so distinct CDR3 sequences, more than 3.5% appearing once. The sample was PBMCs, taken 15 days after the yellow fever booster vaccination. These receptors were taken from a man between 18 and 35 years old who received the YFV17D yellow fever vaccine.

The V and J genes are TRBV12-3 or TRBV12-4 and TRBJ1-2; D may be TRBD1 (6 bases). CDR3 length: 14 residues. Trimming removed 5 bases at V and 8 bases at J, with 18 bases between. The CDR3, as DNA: TGTGCCAGCAGTGCCGATAGGACAGTAGAAGGCTACACCTTC. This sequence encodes CASSADRTVEGYTF.

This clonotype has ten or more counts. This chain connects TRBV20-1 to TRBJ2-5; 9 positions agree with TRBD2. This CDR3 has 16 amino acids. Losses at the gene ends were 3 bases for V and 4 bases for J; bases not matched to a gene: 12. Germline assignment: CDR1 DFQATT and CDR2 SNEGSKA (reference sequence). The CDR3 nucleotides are TGCAGTGCTAGCCTTTTGGCGGGGGGGCCGACAGAGACCCAGTACTTC. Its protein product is CSASLLAGGPTETQYF.

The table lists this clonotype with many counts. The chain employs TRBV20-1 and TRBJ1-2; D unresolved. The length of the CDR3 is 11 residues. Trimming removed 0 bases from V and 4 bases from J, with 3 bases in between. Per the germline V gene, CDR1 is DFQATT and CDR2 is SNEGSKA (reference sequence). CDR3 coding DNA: TGCAGTGCTAGAGATTTCTATGGCTACACCTTC. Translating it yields CSARDFYGYTF.

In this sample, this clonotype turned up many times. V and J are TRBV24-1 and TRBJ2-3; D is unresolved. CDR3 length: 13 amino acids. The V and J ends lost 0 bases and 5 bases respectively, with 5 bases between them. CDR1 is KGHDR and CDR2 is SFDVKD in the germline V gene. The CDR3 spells CATSDLSGDTQYF. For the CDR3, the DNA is TGTGCCACCAGTGATTTGTCTGGAGATACGCAGTATTTT.

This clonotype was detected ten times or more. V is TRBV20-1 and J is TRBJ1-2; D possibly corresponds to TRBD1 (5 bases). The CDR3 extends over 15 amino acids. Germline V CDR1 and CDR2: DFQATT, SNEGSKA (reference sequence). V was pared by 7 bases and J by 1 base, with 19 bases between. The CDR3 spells CSGLPRGFVNYGYTF. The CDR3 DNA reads TGCAGTGGACTCCCTCGGGGGTTTGTTAACTATGGCTACACCTTC.

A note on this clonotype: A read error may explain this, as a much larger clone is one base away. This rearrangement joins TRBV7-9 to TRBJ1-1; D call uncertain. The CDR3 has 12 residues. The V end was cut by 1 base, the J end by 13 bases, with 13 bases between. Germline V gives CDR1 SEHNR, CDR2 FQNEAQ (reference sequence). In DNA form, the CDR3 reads TGTGCCAGCAGCTTAGATGGGGTTGCAGGTTTCTTT. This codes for CASSLDGVAGFF.

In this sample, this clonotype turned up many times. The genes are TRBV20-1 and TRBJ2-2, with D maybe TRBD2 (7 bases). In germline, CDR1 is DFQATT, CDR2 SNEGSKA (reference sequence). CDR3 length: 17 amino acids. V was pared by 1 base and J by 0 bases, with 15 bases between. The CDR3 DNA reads TGCAGTGCTAGAGTTCTCAGCGGGACACCGAACACCGGGGAGCTGTTTTTT. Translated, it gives CSARVLSGTPNTGELFF.

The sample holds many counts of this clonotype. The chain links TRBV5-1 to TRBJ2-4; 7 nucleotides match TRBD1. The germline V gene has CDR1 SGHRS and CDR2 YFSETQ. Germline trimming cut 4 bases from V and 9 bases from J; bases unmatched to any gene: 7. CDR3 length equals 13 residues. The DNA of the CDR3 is TGCGCCAGCAGCCCTGACAGGGTGGGCATTCAGTACTTC. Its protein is CASSPDRVGIQYF. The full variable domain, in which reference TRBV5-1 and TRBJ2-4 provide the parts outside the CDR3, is KAGVTQTPRYLIKTRGQQVTLSCSPISGHRSVSWYQQTPGQGLQFLFEYFSETQRNKGNFPGRFSGRQFSNSRSEMNVSTLELGDSALYLCASSPDRVGIQYFGAGTRLSVL.